This T cell receptor beta chain was identified in a study of CD8 T cells in Susac syndrome (dated by TCRdb to between 2018 and 2020). With regard to the full study: Repertoire sequencing was used to test whether CD8+ T cell activation and differentiation in Susac syndrome was antigen driven. The study compared CD8+ T cell repertoire clonality among around 11 healthy donors, about 14 Susac syndrome patients and some 16 multiple sclerosis patients.

High-throughput TCR beta sequencing profiled peripheral blood CD8+ and CD4+ T cells from healthy donors, Susac syndrome patients and multiple sclerosis patients. Multiple sclerosis controls were treatment-naive patients with stable or active relapsing-remitting disease fulfilling revised McDonald criteria. Bulk CD8+ and CD4+ T cells were purified magnetically by negative isolation, whereas CD8+ TEMRA cells were enriched by FACS. Blood was collected in EDTA tubes and processed within 24 hours, with PBMCs isolated through density gradient centrifugation. PBMCs intended for TCR sequencing were frozen in liquid nitrogen and were later thawed in a 37 degrees C water bath. The sorted or isolated CD4+, CD8+ and CD8+ TEMRA cells reached a purity of at least 90%. The full study reports these points: The number of individuals in the TCR sequencing and HLA analysis was acknowledged as relatively small.

For CDR1 and CDR2, the germline V gene lists MRHNA and SNTAGT. Inclusive of the bounding cysteine and phenylalanine, the CDR3 is 14 residues long. CDR3 DNA only is kept here, 42 bases in frame from base 1. The V and J ends are trimmed by 5 bases and 0 bases, leaving 8 bases between them. In the case of this clonotype: Its antigen remains unidentified. Base qualities are not recorded, but no much larger clone differs from it by a single base.

RNA was extracted with the RNeasy kit and about 0.5 to 1 ug was reverse transcribed using random hexamers. The immunoSEQ multiplex PCR assay, covering 54 Vbeta and 13 Jbeta segments, was used to amplify TCR beta CDR3 regions. To correct PCR amplification bias, a synthetic template baseline was used for both primer optimization and computational correction. The authors processed their data as follows. Reads were annotated to V, D and J genes according to IMGT and were analyzed with immunoSEQ Analyzer, with only productive sequences retained. Clonality was computed as one minus Shannon entropy normalized by log2 of the number of productive unique sequences. For each patient and control, public and private clones were evaluated among the 100 most prevalent clones. Clones were defined as Susac-specific if absent from the healthy and MS cohorts, from approximately 1,100 published viral clones and from other ImmuneACCESS disease sequences. The public reads were reprocessed in TCRdb via fastp at Q25 and MiXCR, keeping in-frame beta chains. All rows with the same CDR3 protein become a single entry with the most common DNA and genes. In this record, the V and J calls reflect TCRdb's handling and not the investigators' own analysis. Here the sample has over 350,000 distinct CDR3 sequences; approximately 85% occur a single time. The ten largest clones capture about 0.12% of the sample.

The receptor chain draws on TRBV6-4 and TRBJ1-5; the D gene is unclear. The sequence came from a human donor with multiple sclerosis. Sequencing input: CD8+ T cells from PBMCs. The CDR3 protein sequence reads: CASSPEPSNQPQHF. The DNA sequence is TGTGCCAGCAGTCCAGAACCTAGCAATCAGCCCCAGCATTTT.